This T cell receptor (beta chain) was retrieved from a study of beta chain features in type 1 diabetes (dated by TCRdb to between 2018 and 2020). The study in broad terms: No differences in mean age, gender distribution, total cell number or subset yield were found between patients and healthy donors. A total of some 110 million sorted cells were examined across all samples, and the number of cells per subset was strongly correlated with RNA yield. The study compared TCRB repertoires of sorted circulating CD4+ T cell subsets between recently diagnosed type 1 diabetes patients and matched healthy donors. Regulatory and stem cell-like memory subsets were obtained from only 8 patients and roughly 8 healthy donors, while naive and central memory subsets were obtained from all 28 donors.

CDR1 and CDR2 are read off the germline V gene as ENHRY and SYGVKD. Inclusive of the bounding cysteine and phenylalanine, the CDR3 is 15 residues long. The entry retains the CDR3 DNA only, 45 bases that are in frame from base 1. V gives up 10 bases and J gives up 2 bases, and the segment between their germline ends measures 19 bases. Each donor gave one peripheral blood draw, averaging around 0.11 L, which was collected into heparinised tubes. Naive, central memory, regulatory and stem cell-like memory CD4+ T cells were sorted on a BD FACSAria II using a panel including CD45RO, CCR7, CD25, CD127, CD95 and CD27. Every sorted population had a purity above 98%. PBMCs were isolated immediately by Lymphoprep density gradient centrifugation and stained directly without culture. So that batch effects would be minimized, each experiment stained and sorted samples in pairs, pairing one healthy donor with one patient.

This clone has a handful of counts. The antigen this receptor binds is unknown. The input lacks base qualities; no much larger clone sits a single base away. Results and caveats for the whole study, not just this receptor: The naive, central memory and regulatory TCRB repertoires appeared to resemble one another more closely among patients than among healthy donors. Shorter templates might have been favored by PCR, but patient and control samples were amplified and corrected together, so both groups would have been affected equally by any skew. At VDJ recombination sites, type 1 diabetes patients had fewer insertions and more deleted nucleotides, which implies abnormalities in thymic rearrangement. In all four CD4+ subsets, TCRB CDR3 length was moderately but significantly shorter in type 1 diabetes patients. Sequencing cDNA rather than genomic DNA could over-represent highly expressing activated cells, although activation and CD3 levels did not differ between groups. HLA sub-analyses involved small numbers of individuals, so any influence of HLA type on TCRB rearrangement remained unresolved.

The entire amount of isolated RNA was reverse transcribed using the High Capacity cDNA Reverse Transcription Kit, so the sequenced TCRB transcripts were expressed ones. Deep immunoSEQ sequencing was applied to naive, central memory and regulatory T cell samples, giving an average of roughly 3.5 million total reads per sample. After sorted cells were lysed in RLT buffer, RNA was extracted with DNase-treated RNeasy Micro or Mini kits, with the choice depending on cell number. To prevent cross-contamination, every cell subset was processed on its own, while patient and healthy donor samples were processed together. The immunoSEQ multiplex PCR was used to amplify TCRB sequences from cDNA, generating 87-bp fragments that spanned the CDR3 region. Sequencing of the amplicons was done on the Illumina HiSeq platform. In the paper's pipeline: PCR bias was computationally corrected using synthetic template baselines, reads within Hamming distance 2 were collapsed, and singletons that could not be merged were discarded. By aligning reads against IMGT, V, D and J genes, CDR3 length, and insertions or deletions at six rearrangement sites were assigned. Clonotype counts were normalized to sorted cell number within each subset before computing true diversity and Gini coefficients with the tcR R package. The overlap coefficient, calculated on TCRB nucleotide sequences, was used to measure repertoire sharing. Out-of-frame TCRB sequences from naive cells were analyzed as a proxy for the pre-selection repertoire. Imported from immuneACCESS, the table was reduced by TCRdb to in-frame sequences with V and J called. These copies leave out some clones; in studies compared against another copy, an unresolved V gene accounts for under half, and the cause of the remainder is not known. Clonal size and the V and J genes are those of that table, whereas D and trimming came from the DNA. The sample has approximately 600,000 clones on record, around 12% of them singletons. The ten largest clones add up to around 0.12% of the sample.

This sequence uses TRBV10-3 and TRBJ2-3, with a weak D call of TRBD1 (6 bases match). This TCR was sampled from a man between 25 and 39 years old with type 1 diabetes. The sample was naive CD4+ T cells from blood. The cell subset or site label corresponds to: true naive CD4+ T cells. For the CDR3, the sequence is CATLSQGQPTDTQYF. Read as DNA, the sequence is TGTGCCACCCTGAGTCAAGGACAGCCCACAGATACGCAGTATTTT.